A selection of T cell receptor beta chains follows, all from one sample in a study of shared clonotypes between healthy human individuals. The protocol was immunoSEQ multiplex PCR, while the TCRdb copy is restricted to in-frame clones and leaves out a portion. The sample yields about 79,000 clones, about 61% seen once. Source material: memory CD8+ T cells sorted from blood. The receptors were gathered from a man aged 30 to 45 in good health. The CDR3 runs from the conserved cysteine through the conserved F or W. Fields, in order: J gene, V gene, clone size, D gene, CDR3 DNA, CDR3 protein. D genes are given only for firm matches. Expanded clones get a size class; other rows say once, few or many, or leave the size out.

j_gene: TRBJ2-7; v_gene: TRBV28; abundance: many; d_gene: -; CDR3nt: TGTGCCAGCAGTTTCATCAACTACGAGCAGTACTTC; CDR3aa: CASSFINYEQYF
j_gene: TRBJ2-7; v_gene: TRBV28; abundance: -; d_gene: -; CDR3nt: TGTGCCAGCAGGCCCAGGTCCTACGAGCAGTACTTC; CDR3aa: CASRPRSYEQYF
j_gene: TRBJ2-1; v_gene: TRBV4-2; abundance: many; d_gene: -; CDR3nt: TGTGCCAGCAGCCAAGCTGGGGAATCTTACAATGAGCAGTTCTTC; CDR3aa: CASSQAGESYNEQFF
j_gene: TRBJ2-3; v_gene: TRBV13; abundance: -; d_gene: TRBD1; CDR3nt: TGTGCCAGCTACGGACAGGGGCGGGAGAGAACAGATACGCAGTATTTT; CDR3aa: CASYGQGRERTDTQYF
j_gene: TRBJ2-5; v_gene: TRBV27; abundance: few; d_gene: -; CDR3nt: TGTGCCAGCAGTTTATGGGGTGGTAAGACCCAGTACTTC; CDR3aa: CASSLWGGKTQYF
j_gene: TRBJ1-2; v_gene: TRBV28; abundance: once; d_gene: -; CDR3nt: TGTGCCAGCAGTTTAAGGAGTTATGGCTACACCTTC; CDR3aa: CASSLRSYGYTF
j_gene: TRBJ2-7; v_gene: TRBV5-1; abundance: -; d_gene: TRBD2; CDR3nt: TGCGCCAGCAGCCTGCTTGCGGGAGCATCCTACGAGCAGTACTTC; CDR3aa: CASSLLAGASYEQYF
j_gene: TRBJ2-7; v_gene: TRBV6-5; abundance: -; d_gene: -; CDR3nt: TGTGCCAGCAGGCTACAAGGGAGCAGAACCTACGAGCAGTACTTC; CDR3aa: CASRLQGSRTYEQYF
j_gene: TRBJ2-7; v_gene: TRBV11-2; abundance: -; d_gene: -; CDR3nt: TGTGCCAGCAGCTTAGTAGCCAGAAACTACGAGCAGTACTTC; CDR3aa: CASSLVARNYEQYF
j_gene: TRBJ1-4; v_gene: TRBV29-1; abundance: few; d_gene: TRBD1; CDR3nt: TGCAGCGCCTTAACCCTTACAGGGGGCGGAAGTAATGAAAAACTGTTTTTT; CDR3aa: CSALTLTGGGSNEKLFF
j_gene: TRBJ2-5; v_gene: TRBV25-1; abundance: -; d_gene: -; CDR3nt: TGTGCCAGCAGAAGCAGGGGGGCCCCGCAAGAGACCCAGTACTTC; CDR3aa: CASRSRGAPQETQYF
j_gene: TRBJ2-4; v_gene: TRBV11-2; abundance: many; d_gene: -; CDR3nt: TGTGCCAGCAGCCAGGGGCTGGGGGGGGACATTCAGTACTTC; CDR3aa: CASSQGLGGDIQYF
j_gene: TRBJ2-2; v_gene: TRBV6-4; abundance: -; d_gene: -; CDR3nt: TGTGCCAGCAGCAAGGGGAACACCGGGGAGCTGTTTTTT; CDR3aa: CASSKGNTGELFF
j_gene: TRBJ2-1; v_gene: TRBV7-9; abundance: once; d_gene: -; CDR3nt: TGTGCCAGCAGCTTAACGTGGAATGAGCAGTTCTTC; CDR3aa: CASSLTWNEQFF
j_gene: TRBJ1-2; v_gene: TRBV5-1; abundance: -; d_gene: TRBD1; CDR3nt: TGCGCCAGCAGCTTAGCCGGGACAGGGGGTGGCTACACCTTC; CDR3aa: CASSLAGTGGGYTF
j_gene: TRBJ1-1; v_gene: TRBV9; abundance: many; d_gene: -; CDR3nt: TGTGCCAGCAGCGTAGTCTCCCAGGCTGAAGCTTTCTTT; CDR3aa: CASSVVSQAEAFF
j_gene: TRBJ1-5; v_gene: TRBV4-1; abundance: few; d_gene: TRBD1; CDR3nt: TGCGCCAGCAGCCAAGGGGAGTGGGGACAGGGGGCTAATAGCAATCAGCCCCAGCATTTT; CDR3aa: CASSQGEWGQGANSNQPQHF
j_gene: TRBJ1-2; v_gene: TRBV6-1; abundance: -; d_gene: -; CDR3nt: TGTGCCAGCAGTGAGGGCCGGGGAAGGGCTAACTATGGCTACACCTTC; CDR3aa: CASSEGRGRANYGYTF
j_gene: TRBJ1-2; v_gene: TRBV5-5; abundance: -; d_gene: TRBD1; CDR3nt: TGTGCCAGCAGCTTGGGGGACAGGGGCCAGAACTATGGCTACACCTTC; CDR3aa: CASSLGDRGQNYGYTF
j_gene: TRBJ2-1; v_gene: TRBV13; abundance: -; d_gene: -; CDR3nt: TGTGCCAGCAGCTCCGAGGGGGTGAGTGAGCAGTTCTTC; CDR3aa: CASSSEGVSEQFF
j_gene: TRBJ2-5; v_gene: TRBV7-9; abundance: -; d_gene: -; CDR3nt: TGTGCCAGCAGCTTTCGACAAGAGACCCAGTACTTC; CDR3aa: CASSFRQETQYF
j_gene: TRBJ1-2; v_gene: TRBV30; abundance: -; d_gene: -; CDR3nt: TGTGCCTGGGACCGGGGCTACACCTTC; CDR3aa: CAWDRGYTF
j_gene: TRBJ2-7; v_gene: TRBV10-3; abundance: many; d_gene: -; CDR3nt: TGTGCCATCAGTGTATTCGGCGGGACCGATAGCTTGGGCTCCTACGAGCAGTACTTC; CDR3aa: CAISVFGGTDSLGSYEQYF
j_gene: TRBJ2-7; v_gene: TRBV20-1; abundance: once; d_gene: -; CDR3nt: TGCAGTGTTAAGGGGGGGAACGAGCAGTACTTC; CDR3aa: CSVKGGNEQYF
j_gene: TRBJ1-1; v_gene: TRBV2; abundance: -; d_gene: -; CDR3nt: TGTGCCAGCAGTGTTCAGACGGAGGGAATGGATGGGTCCGAAGCTTTCTTT; CDR3aa: CASSVQTEGMDGSEAFF
j_gene: TRBJ2-1; v_gene: TRBV2; abundance: -; d_gene: TRBD2; CDR3nt: TGTGCCTCCCTGGGGACTAGCTCTTACAATGAGCAGTTCTTC; CDR3aa: CASLGTSSYNEQFF
j_gene: TRBJ2-7; v_gene: TRBV13; abundance: few; d_gene: -; CDR3nt: TGTGCCAGCAGCTTAGGCCAGGGCCTTTCCTACGAGCAGTACTTC; CDR3aa: CASSLGQGLSYEQYF
j_gene: TRBJ2-7; v_gene: TRBV28; abundance: few; d_gene: TRBD2; CDR3nt: TGTGCCAGCAGTCGGGGGGACGGCGAGCAGTACTTC; CDR3aa: CASSRGDGEQYF
j_gene: TRBJ2-2; v_gene: TRBV25-1; abundance: few; d_gene: TRBD1; CDR3nt: TGTGCCAGCAGTGCCCGGACAGGGGTGGCCGGGGAGCTGTTTTTT; CDR3aa: CASSARTGVAGELFF
j_gene: TRBJ2-1; v_gene: TRBV2; abundance: -; d_gene: -; CDR3nt: TGTGCCAGCGAGGCATCAAGCTCCTACAATGAGCAGTTCTTC; CDR3aa: CASEASSSYNEQFF
j_gene: TRBJ2-6; v_gene: TRBV10-2; abundance: -; d_gene: -; CDR3nt: TGCGCCAGCAGGGAGTATACTGGGGCCAACGTCCTGACTTTC; CDR3aa: CASREYTGANVLTF
j_gene: TRBJ2-7; v_gene: TRBV5-1; abundance: once; d_gene: -; CDR3nt: TGCGCCAGCAGTCTTTCCACAGAAACCTACGAGCAGTACTTC; CDR3aa: CASSLSTETYEQYF
j_gene: TRBJ2-7; v_gene: TRBV13; abundance: -; d_gene: TRBD2; CDR3nt: TGTGCCAGCAGCTCTAGCGGGAGGGCGTCCGAGCAGTACTTC; CDR3aa: CASSSSGRASEQYF
j_gene: TRBJ2-1; v_gene: TRBV15; abundance: -; d_gene: -; CDR3nt: TGTGCCACCAGCACACCAGCGAGCTCCTACAATGAGCAGTTCTTC; CDR3aa: CATSTPASSYNEQFF
j_gene: TRBJ1-1; v_gene: TRBV10-1; abundance: -; d_gene: -; CDR3nt: TGCGCCAGCAGTGATGACAGGCGCACTGAAGCTTTCTTT; CDR3aa: CASSDDRRTEAFF
j_gene: TRBJ2-7; v_gene: TRBV6-5; abundance: -; d_gene: TRBD2; CDR3nt: TGTGCCAGCAGTTACGACGGAGCGGGAGCCTACGAGCAGTACTTC; CDR3aa: CASSYDGAGAYEQYF
j_gene: TRBJ2-1; v_gene: TRBV20-1; abundance: few; d_gene: -; CDR3nt: TGCAGTGCCGACAATGGACTCGAGCAGTTCTTC; CDR3aa: CSADNGLEQFF
j_gene: TRBJ2-3; v_gene: TRBV6-5; abundance: -; d_gene: TRBD2; CDR3nt: TGTGCCAGCAGTTACTCAGGACTAGCCTCAGATACGCAGTATTTT; CDR3aa: CASSYSGLASDTQYF
j_gene: TRBJ1-1; v_gene: TRBV4-1; abundance: -; d_gene: -; CDR3nt: TGCGCCAGCAGCCAAGAACAGGGATGGACTGAAGCTTTCTTT; CDR3aa: CASSQEQGWTEAFF
j_gene: TRBJ2-7; v_gene: TRBV6-1; abundance: once; d_gene: -; CDR3nt: TGTGCCAGCAGTGGGTGGGAAGGGGAACTGGACGAGCAGTACTTC; CDR3aa: CASSGWEGELDEQYF
j_gene: TRBJ2-1; v_gene: TRBV6-4; abundance: many; d_gene: TRBD2; CDR3nt: TGTGCCAGCAGCTCCGGGACTAGCCCGGGGGAGCAGTTCTTC; CDR3aa: CASSSGTSPGEQFF
j_gene: TRBJ2-7; v_gene: TRBV7-6; abundance: -; d_gene: -; CDR3nt: TGTGCCAGCAGCTTAGCCGCCGGGACGACCGGCGAGCAGTACTTC; CDR3aa: CASSLAAGTTGEQYF
j_gene: TRBJ1-5; v_gene: TRBV7-2; abundance: -; d_gene: -; CDR3nt: TGTGCCAGCAGCCTAGACAGCGCTCGTCAGCCCCAGCATTTT; CDR3aa: CASSLDSARQPQHF
j_gene: TRBJ1-1; v_gene: TRBV29-1; abundance: -; d_gene: -; CDR3nt: TGCAGCGTTGAAGATCTTCAGGGGACCACTGAAGCTTTCTTT; CDR3aa: CSVEDLQGTTEAFF
j_gene: TRBJ2-2; v_gene: TRBV15; abundance: -; d_gene: -; CDR3nt: TGTGCCACCAGCACAGGGACGCCCACCGGGGAGCTGTTTTTT; CDR3aa: CATSTGTPTGELFF
j_gene: TRBJ2-3; v_gene: TRBV7-9; abundance: many; d_gene: -; CDR3nt: TGTGCCAGCAGCCCCCCTAGCACAGATACGCAGTATTTT; CDR3aa: CASSPPSTDTQYF
j_gene: TRBJ2-5; v_gene: TRBV2; abundance: -; d_gene: -; CDR3nt: TGTGCCAGCATCACCCTAGGGGAGACCCAGTACTTC; CDR3aa: CASITLGETQYF
j_gene: TRBJ2-1; v_gene: TRBV4-3; abundance: -; d_gene: TRBD2; CDR3nt: TGCGCCAGCAGCCCCCAACTCGTACGGGAGGTCCGAAGCTACAATGAGCAGTTCTTC; CDR3aa: CASSPQLVREVRSYNEQFF
j_gene: TRBJ2-3; v_gene: TRBV7-9; abundance: -; d_gene: -; CDR3nt: TGTGCCAGCAGCCCAGGACTGTCCGCCACAGATACGCAGTATTTT; CDR3aa: CASSPGLSATDTQYF
j_gene: TRBJ2-6; v_gene: TRBV11-3; abundance: few; d_gene: -; CDR3nt: TGTGCCAGCAGCTTTGGAAGATCTGGGGCCAACGTCCTGACTTTC; CDR3aa: CASSFGRSGANVLTF
j_gene: TRBJ2-2; v_gene: TRBV7-9; abundance: few; d_gene: -; CDR3nt: TGTGCCAGCAGCTTAGGAAGCATCGGGGAGCTGTTTTTT; CDR3aa: CASSLGSIGELFF
j_gene: TRBJ2-1; v_gene: TRBV6-1; abundance: -; d_gene: -; CDR3nt: TGTGCCAGCAGCGCGGGACATAACTGGCAGCAGTTCTTC; CDR3aa: CASSAGHNWQQFF
j_gene: TRBJ2-7; v_gene: TRBV10-3; abundance: -; d_gene: TRBD2; CDR3nt: TGTGCCATCAGAAGCGGGACCGTAACCTACGAGCAGTACTTC; CDR3aa: CAIRSGTVTYEQYF
j_gene: TRBJ2-7; v_gene: TRBV5-1; abundance: -; d_gene: -; CDR3nt: TGCGCCAGCAGCTTGGCGGGGGCGGCCACCTACGAGCAGTACTTC; CDR3aa: CASSLAGAATYEQYF
j_gene: TRBJ2-7; v_gene: TRBV6-1; abundance: -; d_gene: -; CDR3nt: TGTGCCGCCAGCCCCGGGACGTATAGCTACGAGCAGTACTTC; CDR3aa: CAASPGTYSYEQYF
j_gene: TRBJ2-3; v_gene: TRBV28; abundance: many; d_gene: -; CDR3nt: TGTGCCAGCAGACCAGGGGCGTGGACGCAGTATTTT; CDR3aa: CASRPGAWTQYF
j_gene: TRBJ2-5; v_gene: TRBV6-1; abundance: once; d_gene: -; CDR3nt: TGTGCCAGCAGTGCCGGGGGTAGGGTAAGAGAGACCCAGTACTTC; CDR3aa: CASSAGGRVRETQYF
j_gene: TRBJ1-5; v_gene: TRBV7-8; abundance: once; d_gene: -; CDR3nt: TGTGCCAGCAGCTTATTGTTTGCCAGAGCCGTACATTTT; CDR3aa: CASSLLFARAVHF
j_gene: TRBJ2-7; v_gene: TRBV28; abundance: once; d_gene: TRBD2; CDR3nt: TGTGCCAGCAGTTTATTGCTAGCGGGAGACTACGAGCAGTACTTC; CDR3aa: CASSLLLAGDYEQYF
j_gene: TRBJ2-1; v_gene: TRBV7-8; abundance: -; d_gene: -; CDR3nt: TGTGCCAGCAGCTTAGCCAGAGGTGAGCAGTTCTTC; CDR3aa: CASSLARGEQFF